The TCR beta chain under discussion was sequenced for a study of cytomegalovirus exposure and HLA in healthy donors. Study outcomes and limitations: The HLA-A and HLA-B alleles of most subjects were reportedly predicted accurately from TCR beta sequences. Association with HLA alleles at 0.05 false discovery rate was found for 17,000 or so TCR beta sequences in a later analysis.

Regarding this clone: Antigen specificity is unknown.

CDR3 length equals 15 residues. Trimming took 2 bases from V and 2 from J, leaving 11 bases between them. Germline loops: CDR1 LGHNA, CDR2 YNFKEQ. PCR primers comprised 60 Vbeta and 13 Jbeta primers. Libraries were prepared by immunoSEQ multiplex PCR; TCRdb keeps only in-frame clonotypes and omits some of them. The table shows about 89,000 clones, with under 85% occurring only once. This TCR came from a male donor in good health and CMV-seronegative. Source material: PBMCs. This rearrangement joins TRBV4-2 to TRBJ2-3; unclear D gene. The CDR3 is CASSQMLGATDTQYF. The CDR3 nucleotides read TGTGCCAGCAGCCAAATGCTAGGCGCCACAGATACGCAGTATTTT.